This TCR beta chain emerged from a study of T cell responses to AZD1222 COVID-19 vaccine. The CDR3 is made up of 17 amino acids. CDR1 and CDR2 (germline): SGHNT, YYREEE (reference sequence). Trimming removed 0 bases at V and 1 base at J, with 11 bases between. Profiling relied on immunoSEQ multiplex PCR, and the TCRdb table lists in-frame clones only, not all of them. The table includes about 120,000 clones, roughly nine tenths detected once. The rearrangement uses TRBV5-4 and TRBJ1-6; no reliable D call. Source: peripheral blood, taken on day 0 of AZD1222 vaccination. The sequence derives from an adult in good health. The CDR3 loop is CASSLEGPESYNSPLHF. The CDR3 coding sequence is TGTGCCAGCAGCTTGGAGGGTCCAGAATCCTATAATTCACCCCTCCACTTT.